The 23 T cell receptor beta chains below come from one sample, sequenced in a study of shared clonotypes between healthy human individuals. TCRdb keeps only in-frame clones here, not all; method: immunoSEQ multiplex PCR. This table has 640,000 or so clones, about two thirds appearing once. The sequencing input was memory CD4+ T cells sorted from blood. The subset denotes: CD45RA-negative fraction. These receptors were collected from a woman in her twenties or thirties in good health.

Regarding this clone: In the same sample, other DNA sequences code for this CDR3. The rearrangement joins TRBV6-5 to TRBJ2-3, with a possible D match to TRBD2 (6 bases). The CDR3 has 12 residues. V lost 4 bases and J 6 bases, leaving 8 bases between the germline ends. Germline assignment: CDR1 MNHEY and CDR2 SVGAGI. The CDR3 spells CASSSLADTQYF. The CDR3 nucleotides read TGTGCCAGCAGTTCACTAGCTGATACGCAGTATTTT.

The V gene is TRBV27, the J gene TRBJ1-4; D not certain. Germline V CDR1 and CDR2: MNHEY, SMNVEV (reference sequence). The CDR3 covers 15 residues. Trimming cost V 5 bases and J 2 bases, with 12 bases left between them. The CDR3 is CASSEVGSTNEKLFF. For the CDR3, the DNA is TGTGCCAGCAGTGAGGTCGGGAGCACTAATGAAAAACTGTTTTTT.

The chain combines TRBV28 with TRBJ1-5; TRBD1 aligns across 7 bases. The CDR3 spans 13 residues. J was trimmed by 4 bases and V by 7 bases; bases with no gene match: 4. CDR1 and CDR2 (germline): MDHEN, SYDVKM. This CDR3 is CASNPQGNQPQHF. The CDR3 region has the DNA TGTGCCAGCAATCCACAGGGGAATCAGCCCCAGCATTTT.

The chain couples TRBV4-1 to TRBJ2-3, with D unclear. Trimming stripped 2 bases from V and 2 bases from J, with 8 bases between. The CDR3 totals 14 residues. Germline CDR1 is MGHRA and CDR2 is YSYEKL. CDR3 residues: CASSQRSFTDTQYF. The CDR3 DNA is TGCGCCAGCAGCCAACGTTCCTTCACAGATACGCAGTATTTT.

Of note for this clone: This sample also contains other DNA sequences that code for the same CDR3. The V call is TRBV28, the J call TRBJ2-6; perhaps TRBD1 as D (6 bases). Germline-derived CDR1 and CDR2 are MDHEN and SYDVKM. The CDR3 is made up of 15 amino acids. Trimming took 6 bases from V and 3 from J, leaving 12 bases between them. This chain's CDR3 is CASSLQGSGANVLTF. CDR3 nucleotide sequence: TGTGCCAGCAGCCTACAGGGAAGTGGGGCCAACGTCCTGACTTTC.

V gene TRBV6-1 combines with J gene TRBJ1-5; 8 nucleotides agree with TRBD1. Looked up from germline, CDR1 is MNHNS and CDR2 is SASEGT. V lost 7 bases and J lost 5; bases outside the gene matches: 7. The length of the CDR3 is 14 residues. In DNA form, the CDR3 reads TGTGCCAGCAACCCCGGGACAGGCTATCAGCCCCAGCATTTT. Amino acids: CASNPGTGYQPQHF.

This chain uses TRBV18 with TRBJ2-2, with D possibly matching TRBD1 (5 bases). Germline V gives CDR1 KGHSH, CDR2 LQKENI. Trimming cost V 4 bases and J 4 bases, with 10 bases left between them. The CDR3 has 14 amino acids. The CDR3 region is CASSHGTGTGELFF. The DNA of the CDR3 is TGTGCCAGCTCACACGGAACAGGCACCGGGGAGCTGTTTTTT.

The rearrangement links TRBV9 to TRBJ2-5; the D is unclear. CDR1 and CDR2 (germline): SGDLS, YYNGEE. The CDR3 has 15 amino acids. V gave up 4 bases and J gave up 1 base, with 14 bases separating them. CDR3 nucleotides: TGTGCCAGCAGCTTCCTTGGTTCCTTCCAAGAGACCCAGTACTTC. As protein: CASSFLGSFQETQYF.

V and J are TRBV29-1 and TRBJ1-2; D perhaps matches TRBD1 (5 bases). The CDR3 loop spans 13 amino acids. Trimming removed 1 base at V and 2 bases at J, with 8 bases between. The V gene's germline CDR1 is SQVTM and CDR2 ANQGSEA. Here the CDR3 reads CSVEARDNYGYTF. CDR3 DNA: TGCAGCGTTGAAGCAAGGGACAACTATGGCTACACCTTC.

This clone was counted a single time. The gene calls are TRBV28 and TRBJ1-3; D is possibly TRBD1 (5 bases). V lost 1 base to trimming and J lost 3 bases, with 10 bases between them. In germline, CDR1 is MDHEN, CDR2 SYDVKM. This CDR3 is 15 amino acids long. CDR3 residues: CASSLSQGDGNTIYF. The CDR3 bases are TGTGCCAGCAGTTTATCTCAGGGAGATGGAAACACCATATATTTT.

V is TRBV7-2 and J is TRBJ2-1, with D possibly matching TRBD2 (5 bases). Germline lookup yields CDR1 SGHTA and CDR2 FQGNSA. The CDR3 has 16 amino acids. Trimming stripped 6 bases from V and 2 bases from J, with 17 bases between. CDR3 sequence: CASRKDSLSTYNEQFF. CDR3 DNA sequence: TGTGCCAGCAGGAAGGACTCTCTATCGACCTACAATGAGCAGTTCTTC.

This clone was detected once. The rearrangement uses TRBV30 and TRBJ2-5, with D perhaps being TRBD1 or TRBD2 (6 bases each). CDR1 and CDR2 from the germline V gene are GTSNPN and SVGIG (reference sequence). This CDR3 has 12 residues. Trimming pared 5 bases from V and 7 bases from J, leaving 14 bases between. CDR3 in DNA: TGTGCCTGGGGGTCTGGAGGGGGGACCCAGTACTTC. Its translation: CAWGSGGGTQYF.

The chain has TRBV30 and TRBJ1-6; TRBD1 might be the D (5 bases). Trimming removed 0 bases from V and 5 bases from J, with 20 bases in between. CDR1 and CDR2 (germline): GTSNPN, SVGIG (reference sequence). The CDR3 spans 18 residues. The CDR3 sequence is CAWSVQISGQGDNSPLHF. CDR3 bases: TGTGCCTGGAGTGTACAAATCTCAGGACAAGGAGATAATTCACCCCTCCACTTT.

There are a few counts of this clone. V and J are TRBV27 and TRBJ2-4; D gene unclear. The CDR3 has 13 amino acids. V lost 5 bases to trimming and J lost 6 bases, with 11 bases between them. Germline V gene lookup returns CDR1 MNHEY and CDR2 SMNVEV (reference sequence). CDR3 in DNA: TGTGCCAGCAGTGGACGCCCTGGAAACATTCAGTACTTC. Amino acids: CASSGRPGNIQYF.

The V gene is TRBV28, the J gene TRBJ2-7, with D hard to call. The CDR3 has 13 amino acids. V lost 6 bases to trimming and J lost 2 bases, with 11 bases between them. CDR1 is MDHEN, CDR2 SYDVKM, per germline. The CDR3 loop reads CASSNGGAYEQYF. CDR3 coding DNA: TGTGCCAGCAGCAACGGTGGGGCCTACGAGCAGTACTTC. Supplemented by reference TRBV28 and TRBJ2-7, the full variable domain reads DVKVTQSSRYLVKRTGEKVFLECVQDMDHENMFWYRQDPGLGLRLIYFSYDVKMKEKGDIPEGYSVSREKKERFSLILESASTNQTSMYLCASSNGGAYEQYFGPGTRLTVT.

The genes are TRBV5-5 and TRBJ1-5; weak D call: TRBD1 (5 bases). CDR1 is SGHKS and CDR2 is YYEKEE in the germline V gene (reference sequence). The CDR3 contains 14 residues. V dropped 0 bases and J dropped 6 bases, with 10 bases sitting between them. CDR3 loop: CASSLGTPGQPQHF. CDR3 bases: TGTGCCAGCAGCTTGGGGACACCGGGTCAGCCCCAGCATTTT. The full variable domain, with the rest looked up from reference TRBV5-5 and TRBJ1-5, is DAGVTQSPTHLIKTRGQQVTLRCSPISGHKSVSWYQQVLGQGPQFIFQYYEKEERGRGNFPDRFSARQFPNYSSELNVNALLLGDSALYLCASSLGTPGQPQHFGDGTRLSIL.

This chain uses TRBV11-2 with TRBJ2-4, with D possibly matching TRBD1 (6 bases). This CDR3 contains 19 residues. Trimming took 3 bases from V and 0 from J, leaving 21 bases between them. Germline lookup yields CDR1 SGHAT and CDR2 FQNNGV. CDR3 loop: CASSFPTGQENIAKNIQYF. The DNA of the CDR3 is TGTGCCAGCAGCTTTCCCACGGGACAAGAGAATATAGCCAAAAACATTCAGTACTTC.

The sample holds a few counts of this clone. The gene calls are TRBV27 and TRBJ2-7; TRBD1 matches at 7 bases. Germline CDR1 and CDR2: MNHEY and SMNVEV (reference sequence). V lost 5 bases, J lost 6 bases, and 16 bases stayed unmatched. CDR3 length: 16 residues. The CDR3 sequence: CASSVTPTLTGLEQYF. DNA for the CDR3: TGTGCCAGCAGTGTTACCCCTACTTTGACAGGGCTCGAGCAGTACTTC.

The chain couples TRBV28 to TRBJ1-2, with D possibly matching TRBD1 (5 bases). Germline values: CDR1 MDHEN, CDR2 SYDVKM. The V gene lost 7 bases and the J gene lost 4 bases, with 19 bases spanning the gap. The CDR3 has 15 amino acids. The CDR3 sequence: CASISPGGKGYGYTF. CDR3 coding DNA: TGTGCCAGCATATCCCCCGGGGGAAAAGGCTATGGCTACACCTTC.

J is TRBJ2-2 and V is TRBV25-1; D is uncertain. CDR1 and CDR2 (germline): MGHDK, SYGVNS. Trimming cost V 1 base and J 0 bases, with 9 bases left between them. This CDR3 is 16 amino acids long. The CDR3 here is CASSELGRSNTGELFF. Written as DNA, the CDR3 is TGTGCCAGCAGTGAATTGGGCAGATCGAACACCGGGGAGCTGTTTTTT.

The rearrangement links TRBV27 to TRBJ2-3; maybe TRBD1 (6 bases). Germline CDR1 is MNHEY and CDR2 is SMNVEV (reference sequence). This CDR3 region has 16 residues. Trimming stripped 6 bases from V and 3 bases from J, with 19 bases between. As DNA, the CDR3 is TGTGCCAGCAGATTAATCAGGGGCCAGGGGACAGATACGCAGTATTTT. It encodes CASRLIRGQGTDTQYF.

This clone was recorded only once. The J gene is TRBJ1-1, the V gene TRBV10-1; D may be TRBD1 (6 bases). This CDR3 comprises 15 residues. CDR1 WNHNN and CDR2 SYGVQD come from the germline V gene (reference sequence). V was pared by 6 bases and J by 0 bases, with 14 bases between. DNA for the CDR3: TGCGCCAGCAGCCCCAGACAGGCCCTGAACACTGAAGCTTTCTTT. It specifies CASSPRQALNTEAFF.

The CDR3 nucleotides are TGTGCCAGCAGCTTAGCAGCGACAGGGGGCTACGAGCAGTACTTC. Its translation is CASSLAATGGYEQYF. The chain uses TRBV7-9 and TRBJ2-7, with 9 bases that match TRBD1. The germline gives CDR1 SEHNR, CDR2 FQNEAQ (reference sequence). Trimming took 0 bases from V and 3 from J; bases not matched to a gene: 3. The CDR3 runs to 15 residues.